A selection of T cell receptor beta chains follows, all from one sample in a study of shared clonotypes between healthy human individuals. Method: immunoSEQ multiplex PCR; TCRdb's copy keeps in-frame clones and lacks some. The profile shows about 680,000 clones, about 91% of them singletons. The sequenced sample consisted of naive CD8+ T cells sorted from blood. The receptors were sampled from a man aged 25 to 40 in good health. Each CDR3 is given with its conserved first and last residue. Fields, in order: J gene, D gene, clone size, V gene, CDR3 DNA, CDR3 protein. D genes are given only for firm matches. Not all rows give a size; the values are once, few, many and, for expanded clones, a class.

J: TRBJ2-2; D: TRBD2; size: NA; V: TRBV27; DNA: TGTGCCAGCAGTGGACTAGCGGGAGTTAACGGGGAGCTGTTTTTT; CDR3: CASSGLAGVNGELFF
J: TRBJ2-3; D: NA; size: NA; V: TRBV4-3; DNA: TGCGCCAGCAGCCAAGGCATCGGGGGCCGCACAGATACGCAGTATTTT; CDR3: CASSQGIGGRTDTQYF
J: TRBJ2-1; D: NA; size: NA; V: TRBV28; DNA: TGTGCCAGCAGTCCACTTTATGGGGGAAATGAGCAGTTCTTC; CDR3: CASSPLYGGNEQFF
J: TRBJ2-7; D: NA; size: NA; V: TRBV13; DNA: TGTGCCAGCAGCTCGCCCGCCCTCGGACTGGCCGGCGAGCAGTACTTC; CDR3: CASSSPALGLAGEQYF
J: TRBJ1-1; D: NA; size: NA; V: TRBV4-3; DNA: TGCGCCAGCAGCCAAGATTTACAGCCAAACACTGAAGCTTTCTTT; CDR3: CASSQDLQPNTEAFF
J: TRBJ2-7; D: TRBD2; size: NA; V: TRBV29-1; DNA: TGCAGCGTTGAATGGGGCGATAGCGGGAGTATGGCCTACGAGCAGTACTTC; CDR3: CSVEWGDSGSMAYEQYF
J: TRBJ2-1; D: NA; size: NA; V: TRBV6-6; DNA: TGTGCCAGCATCAGGAGAACAGGGCCCCACAATGAGCAGTTCTTC; CDR3: CASIRRTGPHNEQFF
J: TRBJ2-2; D: NA; size: NA; V: TRBV4-2; DNA: TGTGCCAGCAGCCTAGGGTGGGGGAGTGATACCGGGGAGCTGTTTTTT; CDR3: CASSLGWGSDTGELFF
J: TRBJ1-4; D: NA; size: NA; V: TRBV4-1; DNA: TGCGCCAGCAGCCAAGACGACGGGGATGATGAAAAACTGTTTTTT; CDR3: CASSQDDGDDEKLFF
J: TRBJ2-7; D: NA; size: NA; V: TRBV25-1; DNA: TGTGCCAGCAGGGGGGTCCGAGAGCAGTACTTC; CDR3: CASRGVREQYF
J: TRBJ2-7; D: NA; size: NA; V: TRBV18; DNA: TGTGCCAGCTCACCACCGCGCGGAGAGGCCTACGAGCAGTACTTC; CDR3: CASSPPRGEAYEQYF
J: TRBJ1-2; D: NA; size: NA; V: TRBV11-2; DNA: TGTGCCAGCAGCACTGGGACCGGCTGGGGCTACACCTTC; CDR3: CASSTGTGWGYTF
J: TRBJ2-7; D: TRBD2; size: NA; V: TRBV30; DNA: TGTGCCTGGAGTCACTTTACTAGCGGGACCTACGAGCAGTACTTC; CDR3: CAWSHFTSGTYEQYF
J: TRBJ2-7; D: NA; size: NA; V: TRBV10-1; DNA: TGCGCCAGCAGTGAGTCCGGGGACAAATTATCCTACGAGCAGTACTTC; CDR3: CASSESGDKLSYEQYF
J: TRBJ2-1; D: TRBD2; size: NA; V: TRBV7-9; DNA: TGTGCCAGCAGCCCCCAGGGCGGGAGGACCGAATACTACAATGAGCAGTTCTTC; CDR3: CASSPQGGRTEYYNEQFF
J: TRBJ2-2; D: NA; size: NA; V: TRBV7-9; DNA: TGTGCCAGCAGCGGACGTCTAGGACCCGGGGAGCTGTTTTTT; CDR3: CASSGRLGPGELFF
J: TRBJ2-2; D: NA; size: NA; V: TRBV6-5; DNA: TGTGCCAGCAGTTACTCTTCGGAGCTGTTTTTT; CDR3: CASSYSSELFF
J: TRBJ1-1; D: NA; size: NA; V: TRBV4-1; DNA: TGCGCCAGCAGCCAAACCGTAGGCCTTCTCACTGAAGCTTTCTTT; CDR3: CASSQTVGLLTEAFF
J: TRBJ2-7; D: NA; size: NA; V: TRBV29-1; DNA: TGCAGCGTTGAACCGGGCAACAGGGCCGGGAGCCCCTACGAGCAGTACTTC; CDR3: CSVEPGNRAGSPYEQYF
J: TRBJ2-7; D: TRBD1; size: NA; V: TRBV18; DNA: TGTGCCAGCTCCCGTGAGGGACAGGGCTTCGAGCAGTACTTC; CDR3: CASSREGQGFEQYF
J: TRBJ2-1; D: NA; size: NA; V: TRBV9; DNA: TGTGCCAGCAGCCCCACATCCTACAATGAGCAGTTCTTC; CDR3: CASSPTSYNEQFF
J: TRBJ2-7; D: NA; size: few; V: TRBV5-4; DNA: TGTGCCAGCAATATAGCGCCGCAGGTCGAGCAGTACTTC; CDR3: CASNIAPQVEQYF
J: TRBJ2-5; D: TRBD1; size: NA; V: TRBV5-1; DNA: TGCGCCAGCAGCTCCTTTGACAGGGGGCAAGAGACCCAGTACTTC; CDR3: CASSSFDRGQETQYF
J: TRBJ2-1; D: TRBD2; size: NA; V: TRBV28; DNA: TGTGCCACCGAGGGAGCGGGAGTAGACAATGAGCAGTTCTTC; CDR3: CATEGAGVDNEQFF
J: TRBJ2-7; D: TRBD2; size: NA; V: TRBV10-3; DNA: TGTGCCATCAGGGTTACTAGCGGGAGCGGCGAGCAGTACTTC; CDR3: CAIRVTSGSGEQYF
J: TRBJ2-7; D: NA; size: NA; V: TRBV4-1; DNA: TGCGCCAGCAGCCAAGATTTCGGCGGCTACGAGCAGTACTTC; CDR3: CASSQDFGGYEQYF
J: TRBJ2-3; D: NA; size: NA; V: TRBV19; DNA: TGTGCCAGTAGTTGGGCGGCAACTAGCACAGATACGCAGTATTTT; CDR3: CASSWAATSTDTQYF
J: TRBJ2-7; D: NA; size: NA; V: TRBV7-9; DNA: TGTGCCAGCAGCTTTTCCCCCGGGCGACGCTCCTACGAGCAGTACTTC; CDR3: CASSFSPGRRSYEQYF
J: TRBJ1-5; D: NA; size: NA; V: TRBV28; DNA: TGTGCCAGCAGTTCGACCCCCCAGAGTCAGGATCAGCCCCAGCATTTT; CDR3: CASSSTPQSQDQPQHF
J: TRBJ1-1; D: NA; size: NA; V: TRBV9; DNA: TGTGCCAGCAGCGCCGGACAGCAGCCACCTGAAGCTTTCTTT; CDR3: CASSAGQQPPEAFF
J: TRBJ2-7; D: TRBD1; size: NA; V: TRBV29-1; DNA: TGCAGCGTAATACAGGGGGCGGCCTACGAGCAGTACTTC; CDR3: CSVIQGAAYEQYF
J: TRBJ2-3; D: TRBD1; size: NA; V: TRBV6-5; DNA: TGTGCCAGCAGTTACTGGCCGGGACAGAGCACAGATACGCAGTATTTT; CDR3: CASSYWPGQSTDTQYF
J: TRBJ1-2; D: NA; size: few; V: TRBV28; DNA: TGTGCCAGCAGTTCCCACTATGGCTACACCTTC; CDR3: CASSSHYGYTF
J: TRBJ1-2; D: NA; size: few; V: TRBV9; DNA: TGTGCCAGCAGCGGCAGTGGCTACACCTTC; CDR3: CASSGSGYTF
J: TRBJ2-1; D: NA; size: NA; V: TRBV29-1; DNA: TGCGCAGCCTACTACAATGAGCAGTTCTTC; CDR3: CAAYYNEQFF
J: TRBJ2-3; D: NA; size: once; V: TRBV9; DNA: TGTGCCAGCAGCTACTCCCCCTCCAGTACAGATACGCAGTATTTT; CDR3: CASSYSPSSTDTQYF
J: TRBJ2-1; D: NA; size: once; V: TRBV6-5; DNA: TGTGCCAGCTGTTGTTCCGCCAAATACGGTGAGCAGTTCTTC; CDR3: CASCCSAKYGEQFF
J: TRBJ2-7; D: TRBD1; size: NA; V: TRBV27; DNA: TGTGCCAGCAGTGAACAGGGGGTGGGTTACGAGCAGTACTTC; CDR3: CASSEQGVGYEQYF
J: TRBJ2-1; D: NA; size: NA; V: TRBV9; DNA: TGTGCCAGCAGCGTATACCACTGGGATGAGCAGTTCTTC; CDR3: CASSVYHWDEQFF
J: TRBJ2-7; D: NA; size: once; V: TRBV19; DNA: TGTGCCAGTAGTAGGGGTTGGAGTAATTCCTACGAGCAGTACTTC; CDR3: CASSRGWSNSYEQYF